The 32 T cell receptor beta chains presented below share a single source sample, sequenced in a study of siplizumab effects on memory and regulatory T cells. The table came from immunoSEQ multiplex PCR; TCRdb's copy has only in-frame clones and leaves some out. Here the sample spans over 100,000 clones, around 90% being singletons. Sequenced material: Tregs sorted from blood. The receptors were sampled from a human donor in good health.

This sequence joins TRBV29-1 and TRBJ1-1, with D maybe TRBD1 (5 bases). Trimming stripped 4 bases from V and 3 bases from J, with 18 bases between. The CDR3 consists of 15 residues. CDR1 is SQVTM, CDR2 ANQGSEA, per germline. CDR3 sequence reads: CSVGTLGVRDTEAFF. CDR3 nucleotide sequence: TGCAGCGTTGGCACGTTGGGGGTTCGCGACACTGAAGCTTTCTTT.

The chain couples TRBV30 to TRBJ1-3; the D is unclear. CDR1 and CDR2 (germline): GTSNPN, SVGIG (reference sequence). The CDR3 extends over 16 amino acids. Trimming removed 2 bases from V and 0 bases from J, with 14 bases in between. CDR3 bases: TGTGCCTGGAGTTTCGGCAGTCAGATCTCTGGAAACACCATATATTTT. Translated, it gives CAWSFGSQISGNTIYF. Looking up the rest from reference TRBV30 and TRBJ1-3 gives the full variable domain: SQTIHQWPATLVQPVGSPLSLECTVEGTSNPNLYWYRQAAGRGLQLLFYSVGIGQISSEVPQNLSASRPQDRQFILSSKKLLLSDSGFYLCAWSFGSQISGNTIYFGEGSWLTVV.

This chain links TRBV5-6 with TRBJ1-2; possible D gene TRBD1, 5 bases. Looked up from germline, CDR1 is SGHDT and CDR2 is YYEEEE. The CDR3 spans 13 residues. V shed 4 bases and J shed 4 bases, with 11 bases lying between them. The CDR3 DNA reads TGTGCCAGCAGCCGGGACTCCTTCTATGGCTACACCTTC. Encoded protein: CASSRDSFYGYTF. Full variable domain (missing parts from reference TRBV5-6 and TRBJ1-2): DAGVTQSPTHLIKTRGQQVTLRCSPKSGHDTVSWYQQALGQGPQFIFQYYEEEERQRGNFPDRFSGHQFPNYSSELNVNALLLGDSALYLCASSRDSFYGYTFGSGTRLTVV.

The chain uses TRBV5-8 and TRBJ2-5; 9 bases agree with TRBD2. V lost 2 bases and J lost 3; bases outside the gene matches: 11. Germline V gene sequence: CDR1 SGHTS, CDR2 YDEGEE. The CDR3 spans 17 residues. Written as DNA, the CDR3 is TGTGCCAGCAGCTTAGGATTAGCGGGAGTAATTGAAGAGACCCAGTACTTC. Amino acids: CASSLGLAGVIEETQYF.

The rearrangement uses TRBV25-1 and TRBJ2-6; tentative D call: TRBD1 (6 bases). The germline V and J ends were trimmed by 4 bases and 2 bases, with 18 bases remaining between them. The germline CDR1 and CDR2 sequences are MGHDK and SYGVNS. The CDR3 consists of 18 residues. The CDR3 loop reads CASSAHQGTNTGANVLTF. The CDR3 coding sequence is TGTGCCAGCAGTGCGCATCAGGGGACCAACACTGGGGCCAACGTCCTGACTTTC.

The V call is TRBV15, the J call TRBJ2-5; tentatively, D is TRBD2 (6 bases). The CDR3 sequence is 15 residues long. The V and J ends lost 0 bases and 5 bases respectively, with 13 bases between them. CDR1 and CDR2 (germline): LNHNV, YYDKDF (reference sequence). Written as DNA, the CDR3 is TGTGCCACCAGCAGAGAAACTCGGGGGTTCGAGACCCAGTACTTC. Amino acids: CATSRETRGFETQYF.

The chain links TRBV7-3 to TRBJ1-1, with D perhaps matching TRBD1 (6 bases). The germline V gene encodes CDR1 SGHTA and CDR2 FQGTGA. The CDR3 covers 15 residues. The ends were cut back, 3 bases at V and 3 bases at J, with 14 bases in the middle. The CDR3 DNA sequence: TGTGCCAGCAGCTTTCAAGTCAGGGGAGACACTGAAGCTTTCTTT. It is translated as CASSFQVRGDTEAFF.

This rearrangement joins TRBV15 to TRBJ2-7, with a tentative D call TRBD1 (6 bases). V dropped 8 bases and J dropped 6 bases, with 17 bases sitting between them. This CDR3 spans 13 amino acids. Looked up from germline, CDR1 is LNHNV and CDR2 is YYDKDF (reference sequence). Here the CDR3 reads CATSQIQGIEQYF. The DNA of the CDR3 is TGTGCCACCTCTCAAATACAGGGTATCGAGCAGTACTTC.

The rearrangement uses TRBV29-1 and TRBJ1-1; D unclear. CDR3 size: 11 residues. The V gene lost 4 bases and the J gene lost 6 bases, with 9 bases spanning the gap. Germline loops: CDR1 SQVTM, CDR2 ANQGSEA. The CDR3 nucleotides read TGCAGCGTTGTTCGGGTTCCTGAAGCTTTCTTT. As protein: CSVVRVPEAFF.

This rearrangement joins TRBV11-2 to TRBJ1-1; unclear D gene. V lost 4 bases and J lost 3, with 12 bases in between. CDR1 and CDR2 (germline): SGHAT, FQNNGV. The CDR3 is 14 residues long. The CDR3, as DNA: TGTGCCAGCAGCTCCGACCCGGACTACACTGAAGCTTTCTTT. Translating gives CASSSDPDYTEAFF.

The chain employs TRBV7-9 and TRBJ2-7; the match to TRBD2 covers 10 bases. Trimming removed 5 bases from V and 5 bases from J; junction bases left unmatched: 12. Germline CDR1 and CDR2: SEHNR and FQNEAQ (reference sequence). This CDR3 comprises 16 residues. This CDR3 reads CASSPSRGLAGDEQYF. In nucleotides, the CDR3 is TGTGCCAGCAGCCCTAGTCGGGGGCTAGCGGGGGACGAGCAGTACTTC.

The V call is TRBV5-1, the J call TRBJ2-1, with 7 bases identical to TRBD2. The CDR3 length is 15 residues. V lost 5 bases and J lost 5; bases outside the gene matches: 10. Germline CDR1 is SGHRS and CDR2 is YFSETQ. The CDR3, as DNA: TGCGCCAGCAGATCCTCGCTAGCGGATAACAATGAGCAGTTCTTC. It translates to CASRSSLADNNEQFF.

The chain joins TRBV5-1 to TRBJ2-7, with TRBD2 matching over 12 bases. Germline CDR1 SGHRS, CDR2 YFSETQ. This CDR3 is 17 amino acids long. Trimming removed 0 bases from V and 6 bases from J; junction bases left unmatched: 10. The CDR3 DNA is TGCGCCAGCAGCTTGGGCCCCCTCACTAGCGGGAGGACCGAGCAGTACTTC. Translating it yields CASSLGPLTSGRTEQYF. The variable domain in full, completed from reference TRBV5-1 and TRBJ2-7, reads KAGVTQTPRYLIKTRGQQVTLSCSPISGHRSVSWYQQTPGQGLQFLFEYFSETQRNKGNFPGRFSGRQFSNSRSEMNVSTLELGDSALYLCASSLGPLTSGRTEQYFGPGTRLTVT.

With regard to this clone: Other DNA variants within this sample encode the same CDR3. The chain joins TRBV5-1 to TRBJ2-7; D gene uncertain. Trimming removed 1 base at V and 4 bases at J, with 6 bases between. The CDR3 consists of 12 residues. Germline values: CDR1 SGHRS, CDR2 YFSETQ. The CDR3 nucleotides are TGCGCCAGCAGCTTGCCCGGATACGAGCAGTACTTC. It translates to CASSLPGYEQYF.

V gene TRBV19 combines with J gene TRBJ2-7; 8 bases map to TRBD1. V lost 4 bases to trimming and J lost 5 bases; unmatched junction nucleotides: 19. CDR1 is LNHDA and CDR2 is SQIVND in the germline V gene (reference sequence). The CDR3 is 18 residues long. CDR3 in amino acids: CASSTYNAHGQGWHEQYF. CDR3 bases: TGTGCCAGTAGTACTTACAACGCCCACGGACAGGGTTGGCACGAGCAGTACTTC.

In DNA, the CDR3 is TGTGCCAGCAGCTTTCAGGGCCTCTCAGGAAACACCATATATTTT. Amino acid sequence: CASSFQGLSGNTIYF. The genes are TRBV5-8 and TRBJ1-3; D possibly corresponds to TRBD1 (5 bases). V was pared by 2 bases and J by 4 bases, with 13 bases between. Germline CDR1 is SGHTS and CDR2 is YDEGEE. This CDR3 spans 15 amino acids.

The CDR3 loop reads CASSLEDGWAPLHF. CDR3 DNA: TGCGCCAGCAGCTTGGAGGACGGTTGGGCACCCCTCCACTTT. This chain links TRBV5-1 with TRBJ1-6, with D hard to call. V lost 0 bases and J 11 bases, leaving 12 bases between the germline ends. Germline assignment: CDR1 SGHRS and CDR2 YFSETQ. CDR3 size: 14 residues.

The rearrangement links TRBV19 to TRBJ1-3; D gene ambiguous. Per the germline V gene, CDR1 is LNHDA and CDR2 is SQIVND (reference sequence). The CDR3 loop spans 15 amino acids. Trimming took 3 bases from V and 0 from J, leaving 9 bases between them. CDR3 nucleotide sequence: TGTGCCAGTAGTATCGGCCGAAACTCTGGAAACACCATATATTTT. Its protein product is CASSIGRNSGNTIYF.

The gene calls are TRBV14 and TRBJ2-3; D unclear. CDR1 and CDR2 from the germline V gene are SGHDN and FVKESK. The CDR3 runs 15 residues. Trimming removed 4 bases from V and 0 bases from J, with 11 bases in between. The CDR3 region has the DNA TGTGCCAGCAGCCTTGGGTGGGCCAGCACAGATACGCAGTATTTT. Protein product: CASSLGWASTDTQYF.

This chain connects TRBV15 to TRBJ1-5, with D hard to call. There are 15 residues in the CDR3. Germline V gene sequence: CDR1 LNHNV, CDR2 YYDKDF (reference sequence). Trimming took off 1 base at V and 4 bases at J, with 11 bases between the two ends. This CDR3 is CATSRGNSLNQPQHF. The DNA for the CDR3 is TGTGCCACCAGCAGAGGAAACAGCTTAAATCAGCCCCAGCATTTT.

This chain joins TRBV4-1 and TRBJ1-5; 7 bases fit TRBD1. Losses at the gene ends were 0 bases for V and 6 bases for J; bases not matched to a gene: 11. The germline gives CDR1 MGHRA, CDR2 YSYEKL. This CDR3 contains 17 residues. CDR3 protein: CASSQETTGSFGQPQHF. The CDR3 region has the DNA TGCGCCAGCAGCCAAGAGACGACAGGGTCTTTCGGTCAGCCCCAGCATTTT.

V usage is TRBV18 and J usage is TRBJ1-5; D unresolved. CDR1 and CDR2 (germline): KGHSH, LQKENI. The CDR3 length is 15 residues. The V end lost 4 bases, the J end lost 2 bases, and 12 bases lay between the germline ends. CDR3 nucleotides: TGTGCCAGCTCACAGATTGACACTCGCAATCAGCCCCAGCATTTT. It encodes CASSQIDTRNQPQHF.

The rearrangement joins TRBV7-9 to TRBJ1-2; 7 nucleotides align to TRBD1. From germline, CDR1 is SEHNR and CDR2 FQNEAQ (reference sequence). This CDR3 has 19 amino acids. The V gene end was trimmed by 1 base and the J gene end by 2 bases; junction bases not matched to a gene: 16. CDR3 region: CASSLEPPGGTAFNYGYTF. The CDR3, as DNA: TGTGCCAGCAGCTTAGAACCCCCAGGCGGGACAGCGTTCAACTATGGCTACACCTTC.

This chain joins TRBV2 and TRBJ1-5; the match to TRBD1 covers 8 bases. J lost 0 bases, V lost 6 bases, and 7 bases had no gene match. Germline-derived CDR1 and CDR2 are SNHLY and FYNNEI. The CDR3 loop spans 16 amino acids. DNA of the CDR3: TGTGCCAGCAGCAACACAGGGGGGTATAGCAATCAGCCCCAGCATTTT. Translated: CASSNTGGYSNQPQHF.

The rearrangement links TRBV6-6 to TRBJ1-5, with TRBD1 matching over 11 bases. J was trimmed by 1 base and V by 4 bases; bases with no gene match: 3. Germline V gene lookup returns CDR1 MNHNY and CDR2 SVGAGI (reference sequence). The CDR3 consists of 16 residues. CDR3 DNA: TGTGCCAGCAGTTGGGGACAGGGGGGCAGCAATCAGCCCCAGCATTTT. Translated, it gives CASSWGQGGSNQPQHF.

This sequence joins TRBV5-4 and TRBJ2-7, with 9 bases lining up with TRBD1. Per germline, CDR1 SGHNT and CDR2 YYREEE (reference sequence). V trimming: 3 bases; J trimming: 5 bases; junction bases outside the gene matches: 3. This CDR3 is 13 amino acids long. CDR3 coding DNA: TGTGCCAGCAGCTGGACAGGGGATAACGAGCAGTACTTC. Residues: CASSWTGDNEQYF.

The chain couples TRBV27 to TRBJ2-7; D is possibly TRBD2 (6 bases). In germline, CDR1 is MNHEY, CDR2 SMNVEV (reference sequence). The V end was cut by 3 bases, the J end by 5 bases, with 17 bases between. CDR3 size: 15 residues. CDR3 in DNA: TGTGCCAGCAGTTTCTCGGGGGAAGTAAGAAACGAGCAGTACTTC. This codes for CASSFSGEVRNEQYF.

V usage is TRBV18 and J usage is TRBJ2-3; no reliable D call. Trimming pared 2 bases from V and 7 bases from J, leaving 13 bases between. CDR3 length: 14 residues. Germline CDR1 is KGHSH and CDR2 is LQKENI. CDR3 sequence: CASSPTIPWNTQYF. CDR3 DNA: TGTGCCAGCTCACCAACAATCCCGTGGAATACGCAGTATTTT. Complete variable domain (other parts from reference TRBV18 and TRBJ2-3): NAGVMQNPRHLVRRRGQEARLRCSPMKGHSHVYWYRQLPEEGLKFMVYLQKENIIDESGMPKERFSAEFPKEGPSILRIQQVVRGDSAAYFCASSPTIPWNTQYFGPGTRLTVL.

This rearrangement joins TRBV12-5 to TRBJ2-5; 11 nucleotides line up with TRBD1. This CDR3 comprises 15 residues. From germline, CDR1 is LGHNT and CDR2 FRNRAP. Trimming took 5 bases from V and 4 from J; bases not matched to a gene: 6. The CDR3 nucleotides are TGTGCTAGTGGTCAGGACAGGGGGCGCGGAGAGACCCAGTACTTC. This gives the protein CASGQDRGRGETQYF.

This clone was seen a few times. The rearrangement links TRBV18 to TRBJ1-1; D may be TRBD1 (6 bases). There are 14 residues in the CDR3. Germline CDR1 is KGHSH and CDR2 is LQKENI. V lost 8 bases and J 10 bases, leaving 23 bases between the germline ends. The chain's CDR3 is CASVERGPARAAFF. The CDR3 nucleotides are TGTGCCAGCGTAGAACGGGGGCCCGCCCGGGCAGCTTTCTTT.

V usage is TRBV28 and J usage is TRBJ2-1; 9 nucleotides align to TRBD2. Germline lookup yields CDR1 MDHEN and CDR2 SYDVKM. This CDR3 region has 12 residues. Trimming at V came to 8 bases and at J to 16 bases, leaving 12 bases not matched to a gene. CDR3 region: CASDSGRAISFF. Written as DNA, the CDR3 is TGTGCCAGCGATAGCGGGAGAGCAATATCTTTCTTC.

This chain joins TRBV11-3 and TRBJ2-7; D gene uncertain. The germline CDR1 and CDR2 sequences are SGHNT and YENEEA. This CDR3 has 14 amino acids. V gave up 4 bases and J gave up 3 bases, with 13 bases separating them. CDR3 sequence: CASSSRTEGYEQYF. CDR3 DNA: TGTGCCAGCAGCTCTCGGACGGAAGGCTACGAGCAGTACTTC.